Reported below is one T cell receptor beta chain. The germline V gene encodes CDR1 LNHDA and CDR2 SQIVND (reference sequence). CDR3 size: 15 residues. V was clipped by 3 bases and J by 6 bases; unmatched bases: 5. Methods used by the authors: Amplified reference gene primers provided the basis for estimating nucleated cell counts. Measured with immunoSEQ multiplex PCR; TCRdb has only the in-frame clones, and not every one. V and J calls and clone size are given by that table; D and trimming were obtained from the DNA. The sample carries 100,000 to 150,000 clones, about four fifths recorded once. This sample stems from a study of blood T cell repertoires in COVID-19.

This TCR was sampled from a man aged 35 to 55 with active or convalescent COVID-19. The chain has TRBV19 and TRBJ2-3; 11 bases match TRBD2. The sample consisted of peripheral blood. The CDR3 coding sequence is TGTGCCAGTAGTATTATAGCGGGGGGGCGGGATACGCAGTATTTT. This encodes CASSIIAGGRDTQYF.